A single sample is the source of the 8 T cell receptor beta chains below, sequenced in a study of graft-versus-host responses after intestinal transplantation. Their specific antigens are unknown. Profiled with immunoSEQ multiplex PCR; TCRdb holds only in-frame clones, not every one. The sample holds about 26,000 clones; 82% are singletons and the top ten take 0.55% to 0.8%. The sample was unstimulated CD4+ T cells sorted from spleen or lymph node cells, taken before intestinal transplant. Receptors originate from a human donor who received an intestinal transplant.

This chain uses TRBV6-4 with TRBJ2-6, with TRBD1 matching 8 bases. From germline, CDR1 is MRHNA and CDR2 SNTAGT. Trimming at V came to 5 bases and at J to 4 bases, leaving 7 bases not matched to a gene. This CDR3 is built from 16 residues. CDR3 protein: CASSQDRASGANVLTF. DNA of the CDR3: TGTGCCAGCAGTCAGGACAGGGCATCCGGGGCCAACGTCCTGACTTTC.

This chain's CDR3 is CASSQDLAGNEQYF. In DNA form, the CDR3 reads TGTGCCAGCAGCCAAGATCTAGCGGGGAACGAGCAGTACTTC. This rearrangement joins TRBV4-2 to TRBJ2-7, with 9 bases aligning to TRBD2. Per the germline V gene, CDR1 is LGHNA and CDR2 is YNFKEQ. With 0 bases clipped from V and 5 bases from J, the junction kept 2 bases outside the gene matches. The CDR3 runs 14 residues.

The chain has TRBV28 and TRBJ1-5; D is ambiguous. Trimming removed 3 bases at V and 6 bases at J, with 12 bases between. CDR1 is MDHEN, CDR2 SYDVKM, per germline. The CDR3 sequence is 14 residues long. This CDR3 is CASSFPPMGQPQHF. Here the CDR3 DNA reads TGTGCCAGCAGTTTCCCCCCGATGGGTCAGCCCCAGCATTTT. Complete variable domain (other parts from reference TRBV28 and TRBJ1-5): DVKVTQSSRYLVKRTGEKVFLECVQDMDHENMFWYRQDPGLGLRLIYFSYDVKMKEKGDIPEGYSVSREKKERFSLILESASTNQTSMYLCASSFPPMGQPQHFGDGTRLSIL.

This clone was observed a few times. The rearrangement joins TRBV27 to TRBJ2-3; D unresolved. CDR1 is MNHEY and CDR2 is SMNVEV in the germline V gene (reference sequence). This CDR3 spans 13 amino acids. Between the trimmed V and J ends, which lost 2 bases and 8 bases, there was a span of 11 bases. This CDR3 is CASSLEGRSTQYF. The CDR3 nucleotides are TGTGCCAGCAGTTTAGAAGGGCGATCTACGCAGTATTTT.

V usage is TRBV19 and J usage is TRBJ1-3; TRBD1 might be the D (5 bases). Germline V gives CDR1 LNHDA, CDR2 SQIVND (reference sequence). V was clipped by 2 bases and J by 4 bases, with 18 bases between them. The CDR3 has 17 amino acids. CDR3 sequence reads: CASSIIGGDASGNTIYF. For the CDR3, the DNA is TGTGCCAGTAGTATAATCGGAGGGGATGCGTCAGGAAACACCATATATTTT.

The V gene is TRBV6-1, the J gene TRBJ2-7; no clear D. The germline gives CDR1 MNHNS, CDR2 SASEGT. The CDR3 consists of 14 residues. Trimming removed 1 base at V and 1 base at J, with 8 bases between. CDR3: CASSEDMVSYEQYF. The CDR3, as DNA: TGTGCCAGCAGTGAAGATATGGTTTCCTACGAGCAGTACTTC.

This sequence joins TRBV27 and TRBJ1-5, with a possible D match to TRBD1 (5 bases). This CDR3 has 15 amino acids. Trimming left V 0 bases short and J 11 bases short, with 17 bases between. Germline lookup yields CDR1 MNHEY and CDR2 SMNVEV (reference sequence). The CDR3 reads CASSLSPLGGSAQHF. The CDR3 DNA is TGTGCCAGCAGTTTATCCCCCCTGGGGGGATCCGCCCAGCATTTT.

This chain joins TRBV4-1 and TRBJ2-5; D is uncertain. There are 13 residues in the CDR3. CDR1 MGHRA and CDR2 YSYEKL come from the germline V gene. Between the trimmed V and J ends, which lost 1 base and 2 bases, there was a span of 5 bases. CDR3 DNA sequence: TGCGCCAGCAGCCAAGTGGTACAAGAGACCCAGTACTTC. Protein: CASSQVVQETQYF.